This T cell receptor (beta chain) was identified during a study of PD-L1 blockade in urothelial cancer. The time point is: pretreatment peripheral blood. The method was immunoSEQ multiplex PCR; TCRdb's version includes in-frame clones alone and lacks a portion of them. The data hold roughly 91,000 clones, with roughly 84% observed a single time. CDR1 MGHRA and CDR2 YSYEKL come from the germline V gene. Trimming removed 5 bases from V and 7 bases from J, with 17 bases in between. The CDR3 spans 14 residues. The receptor was derived from a man between 60 and 75 years old with urothelial cancer. Here the sequenced sample was PBMCs, taken around atezolizumab (anti-PD-L1) treatment. This chain joins TRBV4-1 and TRBJ1-1; D is unresolved. This chain's CDR3 is CASSVRVMNHEAFF. In DNA, the CDR3 is TGCGCCAGCAGCGTCCGGGTCATGAACCATGAAGCTTTCTTT.